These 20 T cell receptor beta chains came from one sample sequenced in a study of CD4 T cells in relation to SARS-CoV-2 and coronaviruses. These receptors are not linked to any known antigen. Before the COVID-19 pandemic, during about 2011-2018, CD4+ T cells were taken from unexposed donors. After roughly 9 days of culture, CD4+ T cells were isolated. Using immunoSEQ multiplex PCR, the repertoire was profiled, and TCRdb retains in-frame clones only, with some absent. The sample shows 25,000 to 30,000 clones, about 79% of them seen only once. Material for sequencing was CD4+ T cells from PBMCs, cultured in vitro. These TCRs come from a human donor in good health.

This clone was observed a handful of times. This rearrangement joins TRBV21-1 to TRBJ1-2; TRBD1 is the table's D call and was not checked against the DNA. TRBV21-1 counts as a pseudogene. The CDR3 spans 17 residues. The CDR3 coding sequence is TGTGCCAGCAGTATAGGGTGGAGAAGGGGGATGTATGGGGGCTACACCTTC. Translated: CASSIGWRRGMYGGYTF.

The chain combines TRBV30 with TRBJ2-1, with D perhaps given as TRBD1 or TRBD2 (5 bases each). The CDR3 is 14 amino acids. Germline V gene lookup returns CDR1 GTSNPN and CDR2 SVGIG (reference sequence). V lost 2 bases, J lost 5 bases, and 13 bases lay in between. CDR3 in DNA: TGTGCCTGGAGTATTGGGACGGGCGACAATGAGCAGTTCTTC. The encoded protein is CAWSIGTGDNEQFF.

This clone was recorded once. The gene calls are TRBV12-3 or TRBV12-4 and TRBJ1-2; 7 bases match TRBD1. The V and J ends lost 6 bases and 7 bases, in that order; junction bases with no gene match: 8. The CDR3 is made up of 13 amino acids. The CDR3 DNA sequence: TGTGCCAGCAGGGAAAGGGGGCTGGGTGGCTACACCTTC. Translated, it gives CASRERGLGGYTF.

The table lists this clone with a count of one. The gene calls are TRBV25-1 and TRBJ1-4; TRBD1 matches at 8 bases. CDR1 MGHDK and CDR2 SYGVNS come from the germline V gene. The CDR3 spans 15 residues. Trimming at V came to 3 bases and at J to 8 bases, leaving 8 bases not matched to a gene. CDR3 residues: CASSDQDRVGEKLFF. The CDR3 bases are TGTGCCAGCAGTGACCAGGACAGGGTTGGCGAAAAACTGTTTTTT.

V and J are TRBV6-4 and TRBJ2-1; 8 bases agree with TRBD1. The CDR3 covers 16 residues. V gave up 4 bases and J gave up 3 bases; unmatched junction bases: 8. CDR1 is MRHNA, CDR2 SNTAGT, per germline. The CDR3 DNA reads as TGTGCCAGCAGTGGAGCGTGGACAGGGAGCTACAATGAGCAGTTCTTC. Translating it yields CASSGAWTGSYNEQFF.

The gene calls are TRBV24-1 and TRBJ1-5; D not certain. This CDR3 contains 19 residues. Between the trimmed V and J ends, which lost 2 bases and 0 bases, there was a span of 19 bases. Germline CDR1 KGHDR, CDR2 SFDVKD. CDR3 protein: CATSDYPSRAPYSNQPQHF. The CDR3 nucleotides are TGTGCCACCAGTGATTACCCCTCACGGGCACCTTATAGCAATCAGCCCCAGCATTTT.

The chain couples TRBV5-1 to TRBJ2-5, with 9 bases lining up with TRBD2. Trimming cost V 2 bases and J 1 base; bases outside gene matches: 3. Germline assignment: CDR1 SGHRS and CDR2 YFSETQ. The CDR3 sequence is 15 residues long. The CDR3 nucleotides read TGCGCCAGCAGCTTTACTAGCGGGTTCCAAGAGACCCAGTACTTC. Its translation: CASSFTSGFQETQYF.

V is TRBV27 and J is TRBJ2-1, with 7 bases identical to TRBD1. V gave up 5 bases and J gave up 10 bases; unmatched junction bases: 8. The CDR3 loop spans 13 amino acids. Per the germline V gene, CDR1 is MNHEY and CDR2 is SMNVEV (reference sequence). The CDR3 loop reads CASSPRTGREQFF. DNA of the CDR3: TGTGCCAGCAGTCCCCGGACAGGAAGAGAGCAGTTCTTC.

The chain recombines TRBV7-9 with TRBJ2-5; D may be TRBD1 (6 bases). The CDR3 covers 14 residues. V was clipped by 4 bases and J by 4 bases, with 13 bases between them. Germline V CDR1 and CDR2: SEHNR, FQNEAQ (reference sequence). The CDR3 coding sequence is TGTGCCAGCAGCTCAACAGGGTGGGGAGAGACCCAGTACTTC. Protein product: CASSSTGWGETQYF.

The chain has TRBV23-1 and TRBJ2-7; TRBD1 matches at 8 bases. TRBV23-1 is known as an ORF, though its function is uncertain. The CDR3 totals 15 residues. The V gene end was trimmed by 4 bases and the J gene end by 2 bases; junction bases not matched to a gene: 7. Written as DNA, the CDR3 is TGCGCCAGCAGTCGGACCGGGACAGGAACCTACGAGCAGTACTTC. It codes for CASSRTGTGTYEQYF.

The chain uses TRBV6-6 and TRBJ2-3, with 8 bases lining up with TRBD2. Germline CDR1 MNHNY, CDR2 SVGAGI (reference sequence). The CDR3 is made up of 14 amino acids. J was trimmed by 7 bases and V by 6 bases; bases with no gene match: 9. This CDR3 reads CASSPGGASYTQYF. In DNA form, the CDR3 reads TGTGCCAGCAGCCCCGGGGGGGCTTCGTATACGCAGTATTTT.

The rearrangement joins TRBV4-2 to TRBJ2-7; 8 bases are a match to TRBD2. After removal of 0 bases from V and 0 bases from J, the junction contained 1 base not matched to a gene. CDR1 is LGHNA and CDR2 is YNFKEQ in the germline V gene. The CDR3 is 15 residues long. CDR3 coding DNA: TGTGCCAGCAGCCAAGAAAGCGGGAGCTCCTACGAGCAGTACTTC. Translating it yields CASSQESGSSYEQYF.

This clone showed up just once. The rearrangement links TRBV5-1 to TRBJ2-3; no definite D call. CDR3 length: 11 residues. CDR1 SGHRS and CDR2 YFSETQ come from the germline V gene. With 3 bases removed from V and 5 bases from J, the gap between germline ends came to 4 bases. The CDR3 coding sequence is TGCGCCAGCAGCTATGAAGATACGCAGTATTTT. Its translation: CASSYEDTQYF.

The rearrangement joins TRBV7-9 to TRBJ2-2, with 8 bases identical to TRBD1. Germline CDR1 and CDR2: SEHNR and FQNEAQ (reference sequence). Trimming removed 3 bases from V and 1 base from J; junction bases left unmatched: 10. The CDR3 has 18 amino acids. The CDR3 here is CASSFPYPDRENTGELFF. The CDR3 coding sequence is TGTGCCAGCAGCTTCCCATATCCGGACAGGGAGAACACCGGGGAGCTGTTTTTT.

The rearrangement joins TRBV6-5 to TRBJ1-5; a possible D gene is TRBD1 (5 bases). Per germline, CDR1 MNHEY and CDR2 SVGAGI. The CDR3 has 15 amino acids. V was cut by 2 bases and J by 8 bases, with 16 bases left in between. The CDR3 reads CASSYGGNQGEPQHF. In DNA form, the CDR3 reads TGTGCCAGCAGTTACGGGGGTAATCAGGGTGAGCCCCAGCATTTT.

The CDR3 nucleotides read TGCGCCAGCAGCCAAGAGAGACAGGGGGTGGTCAAAAACATTCAGTACTTC. Translated, it gives CASSQERQGVVKNIQYF. J is TRBJ2-4 and V is TRBV4-3; TRBD1 aligns across 9 bases. V lost 0 bases to trimming and J lost 3 bases; unmatched junction nucleotides: 6. Germline assignment: CDR1 LGHNA and CDR2 YSLEER. The CDR3 consists of 17 residues.

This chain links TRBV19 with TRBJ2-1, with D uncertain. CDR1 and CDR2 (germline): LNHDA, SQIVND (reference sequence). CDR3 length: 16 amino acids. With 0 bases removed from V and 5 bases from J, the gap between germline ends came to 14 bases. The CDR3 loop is CASSIDRARPHNEQFF. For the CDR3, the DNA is TGTGCCAGTAGTATAGATCGGGCCAGGCCGCACAATGAGCAGTTCTTC.

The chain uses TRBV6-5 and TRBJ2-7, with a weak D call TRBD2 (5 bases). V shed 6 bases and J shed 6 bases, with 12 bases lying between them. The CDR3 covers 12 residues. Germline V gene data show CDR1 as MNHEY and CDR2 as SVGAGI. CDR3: CASSPRGGEQYF. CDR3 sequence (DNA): TGTGCCAGCAGCCCCCGGGGTGGCGAGCAGTACTTC.

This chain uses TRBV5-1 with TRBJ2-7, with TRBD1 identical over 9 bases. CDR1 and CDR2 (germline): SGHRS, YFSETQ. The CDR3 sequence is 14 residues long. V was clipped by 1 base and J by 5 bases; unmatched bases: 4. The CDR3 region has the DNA TGCGCCAGCAGCTTGACCAGACAGGGGGACGAGCAGTACTTC. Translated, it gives CASSLTRQGDEQYF.

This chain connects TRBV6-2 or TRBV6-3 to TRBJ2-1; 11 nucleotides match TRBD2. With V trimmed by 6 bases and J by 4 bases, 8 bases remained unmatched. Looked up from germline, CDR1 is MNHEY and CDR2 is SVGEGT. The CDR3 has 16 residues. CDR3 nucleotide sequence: TGTGCCAGCAGCCCGGACGGGACTAGCGGATACAATGAGCAGTTCTTC. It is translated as CASSPDGTSGYNEQFF.